The present entry profiles one T cell receptor (beta chain) with its context. Its antigen is not known. CDR1 and CDR2 from the germline V gene are SQVTM and ANQGSEA. Trimming stripped 5 bases from V and 1 base from J, with 23 bases between. The CDR3 is 17 residues long. Using its own MiXCR run on the reads, TCRdb lists one record per CDR3 protein. The data show approximately 630,000 distinct CDR3 sequences, around 24% seen once. The sample is drawn from a study of T cell repertoires in cytomegalovirus infection. Study context: In public TCR beta signatures, there were indications of both CMV infection and matching HLA type. General study results and limits: The ex vivo response was dominated by HLA-C-restricted CMV-specific TCR beta clonotypes.

The rearrangement joins TRBV29-1 to TRBJ2-5; D is perhaps TRBD1 (6 bases). This sequence originates from a human donor in good health (CMV status not recorded). Some clones in this sample may be carry-over from other donors' samples. The specimen was CD8+ T cells from PBMCs. The CDR3 DNA is TGCAGCGTTTCGGCGGAGGATCAACAGGGCTTCCAAGAGACCCAGTACTTC. As protein: CSVSAEDQQGFQETQYF. The variable domain in full, completed from reference TRBV29-1 and TRBJ2-5, reads SAVISQKPSRDICQRGTSLTIQCQVDSQVTMMFWYRQQPGQSLTLIATANQGSEATYESGFVIDKFPISRPNLTFSTLTVSNMSPEDSSIYLCSVSAEDQQGFQETQYFGPGTRLLVL.